This paragraph reports one T cell receptor (beta chain). The antigen remains unidentified. This specimen comes from a study of Graves' ophthalmopathy and Graves' hyperthyroidism. Amplification targeted the TCR beta CDR3 regions, with RNA transcripts as the source material. First-round RT-PCR with HTBI primers preceded a second-round multiplex PCR. Using its own MiXCR run on the multiplex PCR reads, TCRdb lists one record per CDR3 protein. The sample consists of some 200,000 distinct CDR3 sequences, under 30% of them appearing once. Notes on the study in general: Sensitivity of approximately 66% and specificity of less than 85% were achieved by the model that predicted ophthalmopathy progression. Also, most clonotypes expanded in the thyroid above 0.001 frequency appeared in blood.

With V trimmed by 5 bases and J by 5 bases, 7 bases remained unmatched. Germline values: CDR1 MNHEY, CDR2 SVGAGI. CDR3 size: 15 residues. Where ophthalmopathy was present, donors had moderate-to-severe activity, CAS ≥3, NOSPECS ≥4 and duration under 3 months. Fresh peripheral blood, approximately 10 ml, was the PBMC source. The V and J genes are TRBV6-5 and TRBJ1-1, with 11 bases that match TRBD1. The sequenced sample consisted of peripheral blood. This clonotype was obtained from a man aged 45 to 65 with Graves' ophthalmopathy. Written as DNA, the CDR3 is TGTGCCAGCAGTCCCTCGGACAGGGGGCTGACTGAAGCTTTCTTT. Translating gives CASSPSDRGLTEAFF.